Listed below are T cell receptor beta chains from one sample, sequenced in a study of T cells in tuberculosis. Profiled with immunoSEQ multiplex PCR; TCRdb holds only in-frame clones, not every one. Here the sample spans 20,000 to 25,000 clones, over 95% being singletons. Sequenced material: PBMCs. The receptors shown here come from a donor aged 10 to 29 with latent tuberculosis or without tuberculosis infection. Both conserved end residues are part of each CDR3. D genes are given only for firm matches. Clone sizes are given selectively: once, few, many, or a class where the clone is expanded.

CDR3 protein	CDR3 DNA	CDR3 length	D gene	V gene	clone size	J gene
CASSETVGSYEQYF	TGTGCCAGCAGTGAGACAGTGGGCTCCTACGAGCAGTACTTC	14	-	TRBV2	-	TRBJ2-7
CASRTWVEKLFF	TGTGCCAGCAGGACTTGGGTAGAAAAACTGTTTTTT	12	-	TRBV6-1	-	TRBJ1-4
CASSDPATGDEKLFF	TGTGCCAGCAGCGACCCTGCCACCGGTGATGAAAAACTGTTTTTT	15	-	TRBV9	once	TRBJ1-4
CASSASQSTNEKLFF	TGTGCCAGCAGCGCCTCACAGTCAACTAATGAAAAACTGTTTTTT	15	-	TRBV27	once	TRBJ1-4
CASSDPGQGGTEAFF	TGTGCCAGCAGTGATCCCGGACAGGGAGGTACTGAAGCTTTCTTT	15	TRBD1	TRBV2	-	TRBJ1-1
CASSAGGHLNTEAFF	TGTGCCAGCAGCGCAGGAGGCCATTTGAACACTGAAGCTTTCTTT	15	-	TRBV9	-	TRBJ1-1
CASSLGVLLQTQYF	TGTGCCAGCAGCTTGGGTGTCCTACTCCAAACCCAGTACTTC	14	-	TRBV5-6	-	TRBJ2-5
CASSLRHQNTEAFF	TGTGCCAGCAGCTTACGACACCAGAACACTGAAGCTTTCTTT	14	-	TRBV7-3	once	TRBJ1-1
CASSLLRDRGNEQFF	TGTGCCAGCAGTCTACTCCGGGACAGGGGTAATGAGCAGTTCTTC	15	TRBD1	TRBV27	-	TRBJ2-1
CASRLTGFNQPQHF	TGTGCCAGCAGACTGACAGGGTTCAATCAGCCCCAGCATTTT	14	TRBD1	TRBV6-5	few	TRBJ1-5
CASSLGQGQETQYF	TGTGCCAGCAGCTTGGGACAGGGTCAAGAGACCCAGTACTTC	14	TRBD1	TRBV5-6	-	TRBJ2-5
CASSREGGGQETQYF	TGTGCCAGCAGCCGAGAAGGGGGCGGACAAGAGACCCAGTACTTC	15	TRBD1	TRBV7-2	once	TRBJ2-5
CASRYGADTQYF	TGTGCCAGCCGGTACGGGGCAGATACGCAGTATTTT	12	-	TRBV2	-	TRBJ2-3
CASSSYRAEGETQYF	TGTGCCAGTAGTTCCTACAGGGCCGAGGGGGAGACCCAGTACTTC	15	-	TRBV19	once	TRBJ2-5
CASSPRPLGGLGNEQFF	TGTGCCAGCAGCCCTCGGCCCCTCGGGGGATTAGGCAATGAGCAGTTCTTC	17	-	TRBV7-6	-	TRBJ2-1
CASSLLSNEQFF	TGTGCCAGCAGCTTACTTAGCAATGAGCAGTTCTTC	12	-	TRBV7-6	-	TRBJ2-1
CASSYSWQGASEAFF	TGTGCCAGCAGTTACTCATGGCAGGGGGCCTCTGAAGCTTTCTTT	15	TRBD1	TRBV6-5	-	TRBJ1-1
CASSRQGFASNEKLFF	TGTGCCAGCAGCCGACAGGGCTTCGCATCTAATGAAAAACTGTTTTTT	16	TRBD1	TRBV5-6	once	TRBJ1-4
CASRRGGGETQYF	TGTGCCAGCAGAAGGGGTGGTGGAGAGACCCAGTACTTC	13	-	TRBV2	-	TRBJ2-5
CASRGTGGGNTEAFF	TGTGCCAGCAGAGGGACAGGGGGGGGGAACACTGAAGCTTTCTTT	15	TRBD1	TRBV6-6	-	TRBJ1-1
CASSYGQANTEAFF	TGTGCCAGCAGTTATGGACAGGCGAACACTGAAGCTTTCTTT	14	TRBD1	TRBV6-5	-	TRBJ1-1
CASSLGDRNYGYTF	TGTGCCAGCAGCTTAGGGGACAGAAACTATGGCTACACCTTC	14	TRBD1	TRBV7-9	-	TRBJ1-2